These 9 T cell receptor beta chains were all obtained from the same sample, sequenced in a study of cytomegalovirus exposure and HLA in healthy donors. The repertoire was sequenced with immunoSEQ multiplex PCR; TCRdb's copy has only in-frame clones and lacks some. Of tens of thousands of clones listed, just under 95% are singletons. The material sequenced was PBMCs. The receptor set was obtained from a man aged 18 to 30 in good health and CMV-seronegative.

This chain connects TRBV18 to TRBJ2-3; 11 bases are a match to TRBD1. V dropped 3 bases and J dropped 3; count of bases not matched to a gene: 5. The CDR3 sequence is 16 residues long. The germline gives CDR1 KGHSH, CDR2 LQKENI. The DNA for the CDR3 is TGTGCCAGCTCACCTTCAGGACAGGGGGCAACAGATACGCAGTATTTT. Its protein is CASSPSGQGATDTQYF.

The V and J genes are TRBV9 and TRBJ2-2; tentative D call: TRBD2 (6 bases). The V and J ends lost 0 bases and 6 bases respectively, with 9 bases between them. This CDR3 is 14 amino acids long. Germline V gene lookup returns CDR1 SGDLS and CDR2 YYNGEE. The CDR3 bases are TGTGCCAGCAGCGTAGAACCGGGAGCCGGGGAGCTGTTTTTT. It codes for CASSVEPGAGELFF.

The chain uses TRBV18 and TRBJ1-1, with 8 bases fitting TRBD1. The CDR3 is made up of 15 amino acids. The germline gives CDR1 KGHSH, CDR2 LQKENI. The V gene end was trimmed by 1 base and the J gene end by 1 base; junction bases not matched to a gene: 2. The CDR3 DNA is TGTGCCAGCTCACCACTTACAGGGGGGAACACTGAAGCTTTCTTT. Protein: CASSPLTGGNTEAFF.

This chain links TRBV6-6 with TRBJ2-2; D may be TRBD2 (6 bases). Germline values: CDR1 MNHNY, CDR2 SVGAGI (reference sequence). The CDR3 contains 13 residues. The V end lost 0 bases, the J end lost 13 bases, and 12 bases lay between the germline ends. The CDR3 sequence is CASSYSTVGGLFF. The CDR3 region has the DNA TGTGCCAGCAGTTACTCGACGGTGGGAGGGCTGTTTTTT.

DNA of the CDR3: TGTGCTAGTGGTTTGATTAAGCTAGCGGGAGGGCCGGATGAGCAGTTCTTC. Translation: CASGLIKLAGGPDEQFF. V usage is TRBV12-5 and J usage is TRBJ2-1, with TRBD2 matching 12 bases. The CDR3 loop spans 17 amino acids. Germline CDR1 reads LGHNT; CDR2 reads FRNRAP. J gave up 8 bases and V 2 bases, and 10 bases lay outside the gene matches.

The chain combines TRBV4-1 with TRBJ2-3, with 8 bases matching TRBD1. The CDR3 runs to 16 residues. Looked up from germline, CDR1 is MGHRA and CDR2 is YSYEKL. V shed 4 bases, J shed 2 bases, and the junction held 8 bases outside the gene matches. The chain's CDR3 is CASSPRTGTLTDTQYF. The CDR3 bases are TGCGCCAGCAGCCCAAGGACAGGGACCCTCACAGATACGCAGTATTTT.

This chain uses TRBV29-1 with TRBJ2-7; 7 nucleotides align to TRBD2. Germline lookup yields CDR1 SQVTM and CDR2 ANQGSEA. V gave up 3 bases and J gave up 7 bases; unmatched junction bases: 6. CDR3 length equals 12 residues. Here the CDR3 DNA reads TGCAGCGTTGAGGGGAGGGTCGGAGAGCAGTACTTC. Its protein is CSVEGRVGEQYF.

DNA for the CDR3: TGTGCCAGCTCACGGACTAGCGGGAGTAGCACAGATACGCAGTATTTT. Encoded protein: CASSRTSGSSTDTQYF. The chain joins TRBV18 to TRBJ2-3; 13 bases agree with TRBD2. This CDR3 is 16 amino acids long. The trim removed 4 bases at V and 0 bases at J, leaving 1 base unmatched. Germline CDR1 KGHSH, CDR2 LQKENI.

The J gene is TRBJ2-2, the V gene TRBV5-1; 10 positions agree with TRBD1. Unmatched junction bases numbered 6, after V lost 2 bases and J lost 5 bases. Germline V gene data show CDR1 as SGHRS and CDR2 as YFSETQ. The CDR3 is 16 residues long. The DNA of the CDR3 is TGCGCCAGCAGCTTCGGACGGACAGGGGGGACCGGGGAGCTGTTTTTT. Translated: CASSFGRTGGTGELFF.